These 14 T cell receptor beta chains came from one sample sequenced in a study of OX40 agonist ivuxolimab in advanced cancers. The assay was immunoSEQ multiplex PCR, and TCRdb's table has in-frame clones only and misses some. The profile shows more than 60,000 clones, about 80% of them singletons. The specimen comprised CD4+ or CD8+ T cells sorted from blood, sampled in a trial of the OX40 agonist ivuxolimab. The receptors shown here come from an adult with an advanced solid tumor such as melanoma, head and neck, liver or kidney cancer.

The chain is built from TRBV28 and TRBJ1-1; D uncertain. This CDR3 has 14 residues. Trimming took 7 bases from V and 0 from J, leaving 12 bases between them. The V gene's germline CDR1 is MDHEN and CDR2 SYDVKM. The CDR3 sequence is CASTRPLMNTEAFF. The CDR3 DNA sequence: TGTGCCAGCACCCGGCCTCTGATGAACACTGAAGCTTTCTTT.

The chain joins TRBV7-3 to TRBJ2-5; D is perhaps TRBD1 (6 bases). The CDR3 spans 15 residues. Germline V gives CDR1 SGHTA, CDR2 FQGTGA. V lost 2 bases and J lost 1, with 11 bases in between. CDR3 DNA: TGTGCCAGCAGCTTAGACGGCAGGGGCCAAGAGACCCAGTACTTC. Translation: CASSLDGRGQETQYF.

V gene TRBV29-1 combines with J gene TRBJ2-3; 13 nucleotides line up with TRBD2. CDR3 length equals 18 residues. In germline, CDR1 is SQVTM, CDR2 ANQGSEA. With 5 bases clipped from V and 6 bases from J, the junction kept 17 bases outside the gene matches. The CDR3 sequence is CSVPSPFVTLAGGDTQYF. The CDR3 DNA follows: TGCAGCGTTCCCTCCCCCTTTGTTACACTAGCGGGGGGGGATACGCAGTATTTT.

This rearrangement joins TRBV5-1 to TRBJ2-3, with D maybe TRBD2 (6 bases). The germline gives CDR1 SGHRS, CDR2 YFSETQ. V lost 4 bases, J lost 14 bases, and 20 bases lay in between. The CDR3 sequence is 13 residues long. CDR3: CASSTDLGGWPYF. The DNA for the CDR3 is TGCGCCAGCAGCACCGACTTGGGGGGTTGGCCGTATTTT.

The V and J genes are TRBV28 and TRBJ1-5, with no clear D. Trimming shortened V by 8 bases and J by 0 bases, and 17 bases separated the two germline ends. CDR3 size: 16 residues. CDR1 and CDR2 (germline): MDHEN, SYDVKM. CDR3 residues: CASVMVAGYSNQPQHF. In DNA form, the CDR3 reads TGTGCCAGCGTGATGGTGGCAGGTTATAGCAATCAGCCCCAGCATTTT.

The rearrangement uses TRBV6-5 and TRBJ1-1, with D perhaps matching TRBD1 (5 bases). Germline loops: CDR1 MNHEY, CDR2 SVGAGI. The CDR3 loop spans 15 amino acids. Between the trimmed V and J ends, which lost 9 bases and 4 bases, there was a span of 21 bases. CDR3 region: CASRNDGGGTTEAFF. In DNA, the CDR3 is TGTGCCAGTAGAAATGATGGGGGTGGTACCACTGAAGCTTTCTTT.

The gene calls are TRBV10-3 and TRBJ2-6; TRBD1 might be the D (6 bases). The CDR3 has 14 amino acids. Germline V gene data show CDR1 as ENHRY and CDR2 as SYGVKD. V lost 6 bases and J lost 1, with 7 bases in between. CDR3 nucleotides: TGTGCCATCAGGGGGGCTTCTGGGGCCAACGTCCTGACTTTC. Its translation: CAIRGASGANVLTF.

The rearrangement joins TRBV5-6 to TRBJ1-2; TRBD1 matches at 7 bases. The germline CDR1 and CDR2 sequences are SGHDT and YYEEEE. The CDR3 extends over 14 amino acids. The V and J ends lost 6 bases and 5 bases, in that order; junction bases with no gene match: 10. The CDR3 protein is CASTLDRDAYGYTF. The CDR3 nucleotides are TGTGCCAGCACCTTAGACAGGGACGCGTATGGCTACACCTTC.

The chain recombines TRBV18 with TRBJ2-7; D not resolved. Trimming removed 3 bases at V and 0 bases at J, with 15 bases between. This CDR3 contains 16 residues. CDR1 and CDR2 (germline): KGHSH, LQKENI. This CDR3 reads CASSPRPPDNSYEQYF. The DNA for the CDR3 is TGTGCCAGCTCACCCCGGCCGCCTGACAACTCCTACGAGCAGTACTTC.

The CDR3 is CASSLGGSSNQPQHF. The CDR3, as DNA: TGTGCCAGCAGCTTAGGGGGGAGCAGCAATCAGCCCCAGCATTTT. The chain carries TRBV7-6 and TRBJ1-5, with D possibly matching TRBD1 (5 bases). The CDR3 totals 15 residues. Trimming took off 1 base at V and 1 base at J, with 8 bases between the two ends. Germline lookup yields CDR1 SGHVS and CDR2 FNYEAQ. Looking up the rest from reference TRBV7-6 and TRBJ1-5 gives the full variable domain: GAGVSQSPRYKVTKRGQDVALRCDPISGHVSLYWYRQALGQGPEFLTYFNYEAQQDKSGLPNDRFSAERPEGSISTLTIQRTEQRDSAMYRCASSLGGSSNQPQHFGDGTRLSIL.

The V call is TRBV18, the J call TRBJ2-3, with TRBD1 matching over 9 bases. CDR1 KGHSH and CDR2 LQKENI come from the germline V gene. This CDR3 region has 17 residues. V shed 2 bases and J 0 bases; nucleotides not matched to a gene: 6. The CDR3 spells CASSPRTGGASTDTQYF. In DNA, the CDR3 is TGTGCCAGCTCACCAAGAACAGGGGGCGCCAGCACAGATACGCAGTATTTT.

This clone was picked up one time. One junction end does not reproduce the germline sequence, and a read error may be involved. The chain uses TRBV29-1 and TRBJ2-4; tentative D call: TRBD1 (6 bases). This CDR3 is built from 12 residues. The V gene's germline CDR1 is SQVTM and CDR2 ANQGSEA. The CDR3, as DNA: TGCAGCGTTAAAGAGGGGGTAAACATTCAGTACTTC. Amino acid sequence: CSVKEGVNIQYF.

The CDR3 is CASSPTFQNTGELFF. In DNA form, the CDR3 reads TGTGCCAGCTCACCGACATTTCAGAACACCGGGGAGCTGTTTTTT. The genes are TRBV18 and TRBJ2-2; no clear D gene. CDR3 length: 15 amino acids. The germline V and J ends were trimmed by 3 bases and 1 base, with 9 bases remaining between them. CDR1 is KGHSH and CDR2 is LQKENI in the germline V gene.

The CDR3 DNA follows: TGTGCCACCAGCAGAGACCGGGCAGGACGGTACGAGCAGTACTTC. It is translated as CATSRDRAGRYEQYF. V and J are TRBV15 and TRBJ2-7, with no clear D. Deletions cut 0 bases from V and 4 bases from J, with 13 bases between. Germline V lookup: CDR1 LNHNV, CDR2 YYDKDF (reference sequence). The length of the CDR3 is 15 residues.